The clone carrying this TCR beta chain occurred a few times. TCRdb fed the reads into MiXCR, producing one record per CDR3 protein. The table has approximately 140,000 distinct CDR3 sequences, 7.5% to 9% seen once. The record originates from a study of T cell repertoires in cytomegalovirus infection. J was trimmed by 8 bases and V by 1 base; bases with no gene match: 9. Germline values: CDR1 DFQATT, CDR2 SNEGSKA (reference sequence). CDR3 length equals 15 residues. This chain connects TRBV20-1 to TRBJ2-1; TRBD2 agrees at 9 bases. The sequenced sample consisted of PBMCs. This TCR was recovered from a human donor in good health (CMV status not recorded). Some clones in this sample may be carry-over from other donors' samples. CDR3 residues: CSARAELAGFDEQFF. The CDR3 nucleotides are TGCAGTGCTAGAGCCGAGCTAGCGGGGTTCGATGAGCAGTTCTTC.